This T cell receptor (beta chain) was observed in a study of T cell responses to AZD1222 COVID-19 vaccine. Study-wide findings and caveats: Among those given AZD1222, only six were seropositive at baseline.

On this clone itself: What it binds is not known.

Generated by immunoSEQ multiplex PCR, the TCRdb table keeps only in-frame clones and is missing some. This sample has 160,000 or so clones, with less than 95% found just once. The receptor was isolated from an adult in good health. The specimen comprised peripheral blood, sampled on day 0 of AZD1222 vaccination.

The CDR3 region has the DNA TGTGCCAGCAGCCAGGGTTTCAATCAGCCCCAGCATTTT. Protein: CASSQGFNQPQHF. The V call is TRBV28, the J call TRBJ1-5; possibly TRBD1 for D (5 bases). Germline CDR1 MDHEN, CDR2 SYDVKM. V dropped 6 bases and J dropped 3 bases, with 9 bases sitting between them. This CDR3 has 13 amino acids.